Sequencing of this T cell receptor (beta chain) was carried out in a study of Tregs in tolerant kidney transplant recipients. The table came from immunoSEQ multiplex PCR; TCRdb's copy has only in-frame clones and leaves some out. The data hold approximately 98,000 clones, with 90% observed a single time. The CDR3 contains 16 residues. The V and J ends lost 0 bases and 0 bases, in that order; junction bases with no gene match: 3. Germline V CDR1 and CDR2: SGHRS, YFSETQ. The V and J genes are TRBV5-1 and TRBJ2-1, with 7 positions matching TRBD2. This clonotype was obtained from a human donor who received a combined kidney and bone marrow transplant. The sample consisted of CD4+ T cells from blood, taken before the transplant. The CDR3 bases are TGCGCCAGCAGCTTGGTTGCGGGAGCCTCCTACAATGAGCAGTTCTTC. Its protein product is CASSLVAGASYNEQFF.